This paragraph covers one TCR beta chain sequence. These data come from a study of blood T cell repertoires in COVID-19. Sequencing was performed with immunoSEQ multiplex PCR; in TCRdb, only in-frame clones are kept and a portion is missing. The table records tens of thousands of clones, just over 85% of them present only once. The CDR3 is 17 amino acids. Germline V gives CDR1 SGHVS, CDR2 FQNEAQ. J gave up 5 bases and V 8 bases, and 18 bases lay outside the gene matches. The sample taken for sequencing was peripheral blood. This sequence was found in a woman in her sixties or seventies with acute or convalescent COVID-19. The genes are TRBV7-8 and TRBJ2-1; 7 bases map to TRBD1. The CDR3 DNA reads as TGTGCCAGCCGACAGGGATCATGGACTGCCTTTGACAATGAGCAGTTCTTC. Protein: CASRQGSWTAFDNEQFF.